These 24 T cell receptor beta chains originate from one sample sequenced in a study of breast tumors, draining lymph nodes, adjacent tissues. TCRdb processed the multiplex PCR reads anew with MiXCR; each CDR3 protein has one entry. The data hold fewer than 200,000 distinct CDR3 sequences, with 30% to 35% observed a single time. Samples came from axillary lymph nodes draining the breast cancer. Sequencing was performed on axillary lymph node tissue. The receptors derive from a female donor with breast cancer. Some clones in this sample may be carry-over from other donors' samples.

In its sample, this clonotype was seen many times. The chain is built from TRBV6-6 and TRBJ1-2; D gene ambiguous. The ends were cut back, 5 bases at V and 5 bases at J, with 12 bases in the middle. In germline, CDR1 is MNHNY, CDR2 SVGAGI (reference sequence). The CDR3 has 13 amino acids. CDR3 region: CASSRANGYGYTF. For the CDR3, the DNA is TGTGCCAGCAGTAGAGCCAACGGGTATGGCTACACCTTC.

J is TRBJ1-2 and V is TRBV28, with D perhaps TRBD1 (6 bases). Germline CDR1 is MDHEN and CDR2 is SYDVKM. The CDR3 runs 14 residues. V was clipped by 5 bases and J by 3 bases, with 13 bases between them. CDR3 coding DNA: TGTGCCAGCAGTCCCACAGGGAGAGACTATGGCTACACCTTC. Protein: CASSPTGRDYGYTF.

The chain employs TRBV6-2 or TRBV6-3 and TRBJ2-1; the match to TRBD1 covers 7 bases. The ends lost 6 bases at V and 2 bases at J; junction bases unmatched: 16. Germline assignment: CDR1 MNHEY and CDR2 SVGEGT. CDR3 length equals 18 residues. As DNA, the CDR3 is TGTGCCAGCAGCCCCGGTTACTTCGGGACAGAGACCTACAATGAGCAGTTCTTC. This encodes CASSPGYFGTETYNEQFF.

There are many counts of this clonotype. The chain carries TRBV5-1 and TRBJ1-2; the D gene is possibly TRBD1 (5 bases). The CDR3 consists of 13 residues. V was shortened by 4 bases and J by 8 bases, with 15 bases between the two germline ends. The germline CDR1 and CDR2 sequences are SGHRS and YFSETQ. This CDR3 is CASSQGAGGGYTF. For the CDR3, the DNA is TGCGCCAGCAGCCAGGGAGCAGGCGGGGGCTACACCTTC.

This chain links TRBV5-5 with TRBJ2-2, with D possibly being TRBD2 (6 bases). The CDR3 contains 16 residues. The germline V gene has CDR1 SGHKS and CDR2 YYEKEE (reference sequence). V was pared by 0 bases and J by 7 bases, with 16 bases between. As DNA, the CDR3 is TGTGCCAGCAGCTTGGGGACTATTTTAGGGTACGGGGAGCTGTTTTTT. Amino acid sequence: CASSLGTILGYGELFF.

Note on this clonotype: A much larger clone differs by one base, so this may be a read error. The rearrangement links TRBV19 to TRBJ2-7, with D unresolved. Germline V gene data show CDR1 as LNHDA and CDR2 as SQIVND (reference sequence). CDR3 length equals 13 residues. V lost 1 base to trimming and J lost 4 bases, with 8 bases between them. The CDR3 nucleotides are TGTGCCAGTAGTATAGCACCTGCTTACGAGCAGTACTTC. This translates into CASSIAPAYEQYF.

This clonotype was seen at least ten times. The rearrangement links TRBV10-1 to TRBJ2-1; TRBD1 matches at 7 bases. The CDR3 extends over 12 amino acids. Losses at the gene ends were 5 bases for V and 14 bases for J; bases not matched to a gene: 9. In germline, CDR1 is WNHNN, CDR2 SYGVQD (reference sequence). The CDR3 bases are TGCGCCAGCAGTAAGGATGACAGGGCCAAGTTCTTC. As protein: CASSKDDRAKFF.

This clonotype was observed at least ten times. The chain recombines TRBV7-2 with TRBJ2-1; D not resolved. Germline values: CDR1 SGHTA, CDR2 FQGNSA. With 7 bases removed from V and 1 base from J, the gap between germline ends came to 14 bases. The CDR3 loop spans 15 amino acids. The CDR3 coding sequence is TGTGCCAGCACCCCTGAGGCATGGTCCTACAATGAGCAGTTCTTC. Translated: CASTPEAWSYNEQFF. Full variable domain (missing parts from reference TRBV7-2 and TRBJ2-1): GAGVSQSPSNKVTEKGKDVELRCDPISGHTALYWYRQSLGQGLEFLIYFQGNSAPDKSGLPSDRFSAERTGGSVSTLTIQRTQQEDSAVYLCASTPEAWSYNEQFFGPGTRLTVL.

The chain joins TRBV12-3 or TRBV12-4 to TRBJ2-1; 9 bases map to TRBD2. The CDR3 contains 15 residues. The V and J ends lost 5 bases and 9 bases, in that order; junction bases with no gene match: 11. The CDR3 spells CASSAGTSQGGEQFF. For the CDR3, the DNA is TGTGCCAGCAGTGCCGGGACTAGCCAAGGGGGTGAGCAGTTCTTC.

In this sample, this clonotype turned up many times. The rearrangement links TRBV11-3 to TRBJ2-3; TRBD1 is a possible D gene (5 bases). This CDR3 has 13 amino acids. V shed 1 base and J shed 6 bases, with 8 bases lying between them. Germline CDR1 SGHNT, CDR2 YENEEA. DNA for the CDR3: TGTGCCAGCAGCTTAGCCCAGGGTGATACGCAGTATTTT. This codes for CASSLAQGDTQYF.

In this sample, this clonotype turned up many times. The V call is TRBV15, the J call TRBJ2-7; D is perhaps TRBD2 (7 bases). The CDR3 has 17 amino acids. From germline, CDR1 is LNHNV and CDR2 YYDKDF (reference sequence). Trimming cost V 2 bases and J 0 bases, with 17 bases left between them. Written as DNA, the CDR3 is TGTGCCACCAGCAGATCCCTGGGAGGGGGGCTCTCCTACGAGCAGTACTTC. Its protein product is CATSRSLGGGLSYEQYF.

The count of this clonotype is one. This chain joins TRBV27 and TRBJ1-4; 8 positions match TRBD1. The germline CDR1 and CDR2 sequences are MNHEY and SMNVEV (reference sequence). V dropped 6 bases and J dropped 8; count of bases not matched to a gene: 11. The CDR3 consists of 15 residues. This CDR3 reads CASSRSRQGREKLFF. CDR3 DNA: TGTGCCAGCAGCCGGAGCAGACAGGGGCGCGAAAAACTGTTTTTT.

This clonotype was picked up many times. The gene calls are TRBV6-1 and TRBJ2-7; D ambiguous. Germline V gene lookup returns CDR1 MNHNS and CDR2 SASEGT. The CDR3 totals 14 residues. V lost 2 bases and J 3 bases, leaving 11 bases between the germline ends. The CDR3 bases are TGTGCCAGCAGTGAAACGGCAGCAATCTACGAGCAGTACTTC. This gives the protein CASSETAAIYEQYF.

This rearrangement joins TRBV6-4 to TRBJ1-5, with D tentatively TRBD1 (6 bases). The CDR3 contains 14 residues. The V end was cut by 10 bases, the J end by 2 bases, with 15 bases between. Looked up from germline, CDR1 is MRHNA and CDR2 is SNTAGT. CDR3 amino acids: CATPPGVGNQPQHF. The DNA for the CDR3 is TGTGCCACCCCCCCAGGGGTCGGCAATCAGCCCCAGCATTTT.

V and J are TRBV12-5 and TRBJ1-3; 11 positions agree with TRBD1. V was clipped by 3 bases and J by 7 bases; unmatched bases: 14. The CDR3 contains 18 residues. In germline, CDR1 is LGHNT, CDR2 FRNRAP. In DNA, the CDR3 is TGTGCTAGTGGTTTCACCGGGACAGGGGGATTACAGGAGAACACCATATATTTT. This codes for CASGFTGTGGLQENTIYF.

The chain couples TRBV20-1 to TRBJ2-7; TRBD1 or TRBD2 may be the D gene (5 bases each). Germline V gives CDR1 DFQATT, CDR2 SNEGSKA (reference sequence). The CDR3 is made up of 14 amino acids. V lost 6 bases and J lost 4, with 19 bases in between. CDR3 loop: CSASSLGTPYEQYF. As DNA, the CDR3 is TGCAGTGCCAGCAGTTTGGGGACCCCTTACGAGCAGTACTTC.

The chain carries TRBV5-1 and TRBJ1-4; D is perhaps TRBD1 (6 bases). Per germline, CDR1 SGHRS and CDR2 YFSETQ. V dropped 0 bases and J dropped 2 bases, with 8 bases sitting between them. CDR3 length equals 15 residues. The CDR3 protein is CASSLGGRTNEKLFF. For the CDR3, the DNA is TGCGCCAGCAGCTTGGGGGGGCGGACTAATGAAAAACTGTTTTTT.

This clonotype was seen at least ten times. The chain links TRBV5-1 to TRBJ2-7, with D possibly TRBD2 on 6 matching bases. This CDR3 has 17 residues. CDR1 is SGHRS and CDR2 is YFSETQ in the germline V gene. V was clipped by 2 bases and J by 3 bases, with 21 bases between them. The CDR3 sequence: CASSLSGGPGALYEQYF. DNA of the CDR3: TGCGCCAGCAGCTTAAGCGGAGGGCCTGGGGCCCTCTACGAGCAGTACTTC.

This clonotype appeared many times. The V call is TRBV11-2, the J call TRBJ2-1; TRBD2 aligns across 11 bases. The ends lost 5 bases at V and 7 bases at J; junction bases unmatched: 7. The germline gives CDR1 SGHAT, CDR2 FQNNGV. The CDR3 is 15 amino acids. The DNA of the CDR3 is TGTGCCAGCAGCCCCCGACTAGCGGGATCTAATGAGCAGTTCTTC. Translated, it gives CASSPRLAGSNEQFF. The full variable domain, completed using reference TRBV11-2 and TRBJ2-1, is EAGVAQSPRYKIIEKRQSVAFWCNPISGHATLYWYQQILGQGPKLLIQFQNNGVVDDSQLPKDRFSAERLKGVDSTLKIQPAKLEDSAVYLCASSPRLAGSNEQFFGPGTRLTVL.

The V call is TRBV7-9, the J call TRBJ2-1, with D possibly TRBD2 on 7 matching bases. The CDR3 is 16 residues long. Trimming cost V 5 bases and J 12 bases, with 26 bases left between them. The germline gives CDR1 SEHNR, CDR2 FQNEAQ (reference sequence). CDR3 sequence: CASSVGGRGDTDTQFF. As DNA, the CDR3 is TGTGCCAGCAGCGTCGGCGGGAGAGGGGACACAGATACGCAGTTCTTC.

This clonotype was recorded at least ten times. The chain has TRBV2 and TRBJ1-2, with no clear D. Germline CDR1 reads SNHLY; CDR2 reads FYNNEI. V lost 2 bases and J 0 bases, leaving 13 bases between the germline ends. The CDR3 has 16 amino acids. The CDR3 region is CASSEPGSGTNYGYTF. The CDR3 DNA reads TGTGCCAGCAGTGAACCGGGTAGTGGGACTAACTATGGCTACACCTTC.

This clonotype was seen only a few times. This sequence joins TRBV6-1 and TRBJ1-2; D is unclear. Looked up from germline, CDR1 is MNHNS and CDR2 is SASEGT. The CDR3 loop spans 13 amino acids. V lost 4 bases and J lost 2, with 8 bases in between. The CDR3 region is CASSGTVNYGYTF. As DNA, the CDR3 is TGTGCCAGCAGTGGAACCGTAAACTATGGCTACACCTTC.

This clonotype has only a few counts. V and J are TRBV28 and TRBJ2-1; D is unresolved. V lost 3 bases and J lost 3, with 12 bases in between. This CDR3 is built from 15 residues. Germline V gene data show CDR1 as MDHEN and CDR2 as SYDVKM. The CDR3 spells CASSFSLGNYNEQFF. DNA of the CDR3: TGTGCCAGCAGTTTTAGTTTGGGCAACTACAATGAGCAGTTCTTC.

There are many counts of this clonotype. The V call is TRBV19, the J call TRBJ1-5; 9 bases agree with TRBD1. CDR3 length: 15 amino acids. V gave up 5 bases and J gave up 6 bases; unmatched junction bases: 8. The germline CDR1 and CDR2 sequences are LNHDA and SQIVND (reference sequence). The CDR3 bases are TGTGCCAGTAGTCCCTGGGACAGGGATGGTCAGCCCCAGCATTTT. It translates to CASSPWDRDGQPQHF. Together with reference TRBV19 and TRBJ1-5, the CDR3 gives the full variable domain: DGGITQSPKYLFRKEGQNVTLSCEQNLNHDAMYWYRQDPGQGLRLIYYSQIVNDFQKGDIAEGYSVSREKKESFPLTVTSAQKNPTAFYLCASSPWDRDGQPQHFGDGTRLSIL.